This entry lists 25 T cell receptor beta chains sequenced from one sample in a study of OX40 agonist ivuxolimab in advanced cancers. Preparation of the library involved the immunoSEQ multiplex PCR assay. TCRdb stores this immuneACCESS table with in-frame sequences only. Part of the clones is absent; in the studies checked, under half of the shortfall reflects unresolved V genes, and no reason is known for the rest. Recorded for this sample are around 56,000 clones; about 80% of them occurred a single time. 4% to 5.5% of the sample belongs to the ten largest clones. Sample: CD4+ or CD8+ T cells sorted from blood, taken in a trial of the OX40 agonist ivuxolimab. These receptors were collected from an adult with an advanced solid tumor such as melanoma, head and neck, liver or kidney cancer.

This chain joins TRBV6-5 and TRBJ1-6, with D perhaps matching TRBD1 (5 bases). V shed 6 bases and J shed 7 bases, with 13 bases lying between them. Germline CDR1 and CDR2: MNHEY and SVGAGI. The CDR3 covers 14 residues. This CDR3 reads CASRPPGLNSPLHF. As DNA, the CDR3 is TGTGCCAGCAGGCCACCGGGACTAAATTCACCCCTCCACTTT.

The chain uses TRBV7-3 and TRBJ2-7, with a weak D call TRBD1 (6 bases). CDR3 length: 15 residues. Trimming left V 5 bases short and J 3 bases short, with 17 bases between. The V gene's germline CDR1 is SGHTA and CDR2 FQGTGA. The CDR3 coding sequence is TGTGCCAGCAGCCTCGCAGGGGTTTCCGGCTACGAGCAGTACTTC. It encodes CASSLAGVSGYEQYF.

This clone showed up just once. The CDR3 DNA follows: TGTGCCAGCTCACCAGGGGATAGCAATCAGCCCCAGCATTTT. Encoded protein: CASSPGDSNQPQHF. The chain links TRBV18 to TRBJ1-5; no clear D gene. The CDR3 totals 14 residues. Trimming shortened V by 2 bases and J by 0 bases, and 5 bases separated the two germline ends. Per the germline V gene, CDR1 is KGHSH and CDR2 is LQKENI.

The CDR3 sequence is CASSEPWAGLVSSGEQYF. The CDR3 DNA reads as TGCGCCAGCAGTGAGCCCTGGGCGGGGCTAGTAAGTTCCGGCGAGCAGTACTTC. V gene TRBV10-2 combines with J gene TRBJ2-7, with TRBD2 as a possible D gene (6 bases). The ends were cut back, 2 bases at V and 6 bases at J, with 26 bases in the middle. CDR1 is WSHSY, CDR2 SAAADI, per germline. This CDR3 has 18 residues.

This chain links TRBV19 with TRBJ2-5, with TRBD1 matching over 8 bases. Unmatched junction bases numbered 8, after V lost 6 bases and J lost 2 bases. This CDR3 is built from 15 residues. The germline CDR1 and CDR2 sequences are LNHDA and SQIVND (reference sequence). CDR3 bases: TGTGCCAGTAGAGACACCAACAGGGGGCAAGAGACCCAGTACTTC. This sequence encodes CASRDTNRGQETQYF.

In its sample, this clone is medium-sized. The chain uses TRBV28 and TRBJ1-2; weak D call: TRBD1 (6 bases). The V end lost 6 bases, the J end lost 5 bases, and 19 bases lay between the germline ends. Germline V gives CDR1 MDHEN, CDR2 SYDVKM. The CDR3 is made up of 15 amino acids. The CDR3 is CASRPLRGTSYGYTF. The CDR3 region has the DNA TGTGCCAGCAGGCCCCTACGGGGGACAAGTTATGGCTACACCTTC.

In this sample, this clone turned up a few times. This CDR3 is CASSVGTLAQETQYF. The CDR3 DNA follows: TGTGCCAGCAGCGTCGGAACACTAGCGCAAGAGACCCAGTACTTC. The gene calls are TRBV9 and TRBJ2-5; 7 bases align to TRBD2. Trimming cost V 2 bases and J 2 bases; bases outside gene matches: 6. This CDR3 region has 15 residues. The germline CDR1 and CDR2 sequences are SGDLS and YYNGEE.

CDR3 coding DNA: TGTGCCAGTAGGCGGGGCAGGTTGGATACGCAGTATTTT. It is translated as CASRRGRLDTQYF. This chain connects TRBV27 to TRBJ2-3; possible D gene TRBD2, 6 bases. CDR1 and CDR2 (germline): MNHEY, SMNVEV (reference sequence). CDR3 length: 13 residues. V dropped 9 bases and J dropped 6 bases, with 16 bases sitting between them.

The chain recombines TRBV5-1 with TRBJ2-3, with D possibly being TRBD2 (6 bases). CDR1 and CDR2 (germline): SGHRS, YFSETQ. The length of the CDR3 is 16 residues. V was clipped by 0 bases and J by 1 base, with 12 bases between them. The CDR3, as DNA: TGCGCCAGCAGCTTGGAACCGGGGGTAGGCACAGATACGCAGTATTTT. Translated: CASSLEPGVGTDTQYF.

In this sample, this clone turned up once. V is TRBV19 and J is TRBJ2-1, with 7 bases that match TRBD2. CDR3 length equals 15 residues. Unmatched junction bases numbered 1, after V lost 1 base and J lost 1 base. The germline V gene has CDR1 LNHDA and CDR2 SQIVND (reference sequence). The CDR3 DNA follows: TGTGCCAGTAGTATAGGTAGCGGGTCCTACAATGAGCAGTTCTTC. Its translation: CASSIGSGSYNEQFF.

The gene calls are TRBV2 and TRBJ2-3; 10 bases fit TRBD2. J lost 7 bases, V lost 2 bases, and 6 bases had no gene match. The CDR3 loop spans 15 amino acids. Germline CDR1 is SNHLY and CDR2 is FYNNEI. The DNA of the CDR3 is TGTGCCAGCAGTGAACTAGCGGGAGCAGTGTATACGCAGTATTTT. Its protein product is CASSELAGAVYTQYF.

The chain employs TRBV19 and TRBJ2-3; no firm D call. The V gene's germline CDR1 is LNHDA and CDR2 SQIVND (reference sequence). This CDR3 region has 11 residues. V shed 3 bases and J shed 4 bases, with 2 bases lying between them. Here the CDR3 DNA reads TGTGCCAGTAGTATGTCAGATACGCAGTATTTT. The encoded protein is CASSMSDTQYF. Full variable domain (remainder filled in from reference TRBV19 and TRBJ2-3): DGGITQSPKYLFRKEGQNVTLSCEQNLNHDAMYWYRQDPGQGLRLIYYSQIVNDFQKGDIAEGYSVSREKKESFPLTVTSAQKNPTAFYLCASSMSDTQYFGPGTRLTVL.

V gene TRBV6-5 combines with J gene TRBJ2-7; D uncertain. V was pared by 4 bases and J by 1 base, with 8 bases between. The CDR3 loop spans 13 amino acids. Looked up from germline, CDR1 is MNHEY and CDR2 is SVGAGI. CDR3 sequence: CASSLGRSYEQYF. The CDR3 bases are TGTGCCAGCAGTTTGGGCAGATCCTACGAGCAGTACTTC.

The chain joins TRBV2 to TRBJ1-4; D may be TRBD1 (5 bases). Germline lookup yields CDR1 SNHLY and CDR2 FYNNEI. Trimming stripped 6 bases from V and 5 bases from J, with 19 bases between. The CDR3 runs to 16 residues. The CDR3 DNA reads as TGTGCCAGCAGCGGGCACGTCGGGGGGTTGAATGAAAAACTGTTTTTT. This sequence encodes CASSGHVGGLNEKLFF.

This clone is medium-sized within its sample. This sample also contains other DNA sequences that code for the same CDR3. V and J are TRBV19 and TRBJ1-1; D remains unclear. V was clipped by 6 bases and J by 1 base, with 9 bases between them. The CDR3 has 13 residues. Germline V gene data show CDR1 as LNHDA and CDR2 as SQIVND (reference sequence). CDR3 in DNA: TGTGCCAGTAGCATCGTCGCGAACACTGAAGCTTTCTTT. Residues: CASSIVANTEAFF.

The V gene is TRBV7-9, the J gene TRBJ2-2, with a tentative D call TRBD2 (5 bases). Germline assignment: CDR1 SEHNR and CDR2 FQNEAQ (reference sequence). V was pared by 9 bases and J by 0 bases, with 14 bases between. The CDR3 contains 15 residues. CDR3 nucleotide sequence: TGTGCCAGGACCCGAGCGGAAGCGAACACCGGGGAGCTGTTTTTT. It translates to CARTRAEANTGELFF.

This chain uses TRBV5-1 with TRBJ2-7, with a tentative D call TRBD2 (6 bases). Deletions cut 0 bases from V and 2 bases from J, with 9 bases between. Germline values: CDR1 SGHRS, CDR2 YFSETQ. CDR3 length equals 14 residues. This CDR3 reads CASSLVGGTYEQYF. In DNA, the CDR3 is TGCGCCAGCAGCTTGGTGGGGGGAACCTACGAGCAGTACTTC.

The V call is TRBV29-1, the J call TRBJ1-5, with TRBD1 matching over 8 bases. CDR3 length: 13 residues. V lost 6 bases and J lost 7; bases outside the gene matches: 8. The germline V gene encodes CDR1 SQVTM and CDR2 ANQGSEA. This CDR3 is CSVAGQGGQPQHF. The CDR3 DNA is TGCAGCGTGGCCGGACAGGGAGGACAGCCCCAGCATTTT.

This chain connects TRBV7-9 to TRBJ2-5; D possibly uses TRBD1 or TRBD2 (6 bases each). V was trimmed by 5 bases and J by 5 bases, leaving 18 bases between them. The CDR3 has 15 amino acids. Germline V gene data show CDR1 as SEHNR and CDR2 as FQNEAQ (reference sequence). CDR3 coding DNA: TGTGCCAGCAGCCAAGATGGGGGGCTAGCTGAGACCCAGTACTTC. It yields the protein CASSQDGGLAETQYF.

The chain carries TRBV11-2 and TRBJ1-3, with D possibly matching TRBD1 (6 bases). CDR1 and CDR2 (germline): SGHAT, FQNNGV. The V and J ends lost 5 bases and 1 base respectively, with 12 bases between them. The CDR3 spans 15 residues. CDR3 nucleotides: TGTGCCAGCAGCCCGGACAGCCTTTCTGGAAACACCATATATTTT. This translates into CASSPDSLSGNTIYF.

The rearrangement joins TRBV5-4 to TRBJ2-7; TRBD1 matches 7 bases. Germline V CDR1 and CDR2: SGHNT, YYREEE (reference sequence). V shed 1 base and J 0 bases; nucleotides not matched to a gene: 1. CDR3 length: 14 amino acids. The CDR3 spells CASSLRGPSYEQYF. The CDR3 bases are TGTGCCAGCAGCTTGAGGGGGCCCTCCTACGAGCAGTACTTC.

This clone was recorded a few times. The V call is TRBV7-3, the J call TRBJ2-5; D is perhaps TRBD2 (6 bases). The CDR3 length is 13 residues. V lost 5 bases and J lost 2, with 9 bases in between. The germline CDR1 and CDR2 sequences are SGHTA and FQGTGA. CDR3 residues: CASSPGDQETQYF. The CDR3 coding sequence is TGTGCCAGCAGCCCGGGAGATCAAGAGACCCAGTACTTC.

As concerns this clone: The germline gene is not matched at one end of the junction; a read error may be the cause. The chain uses TRBV7-7 and TRBJ2-5; perhaps TRBD2 as D (5 bases). The J call may be mistaken, given a closer DNA end match to TRBJ2-7. The CDR3 runs 14 residues. CDR1 is SSHAT, CDR2 FNYEAQ, per germline (reference sequence). The CDR3 region has the DNA TGTGCTAGCAGCCCCAGCACAGCGGCGGACGAGCAGTACTTC. Translation: CASSPSTAADEQYF.

The chain uses TRBV7-9 and TRBJ1-1; D gene ambiguous. CDR1 is SEHNR, CDR2 FQNEAQ, per germline (reference sequence). The germline V and J ends were trimmed by 0 bases and 11 bases, with 7 bases remaining between them. This CDR3 region has 11 residues. CDR3 coding DNA: TGTGCCAGCAGCTTAGCCCCGGGGGCTTTCTTT. Translation: CASSLAPGAFF.

As to this clone: At one boundary the junction diverges from the germline segment, which might be a read error. This chain connects TRBV27 to TRBJ2-2, with 7 nucleotides matching TRBD1. The CDR3 extends over 16 amino acids. From germline, CDR1 is MNHEY and CDR2 SMNVEV (reference sequence). This CDR3 is CASSLSRDSERRGAVF. CDR3 coding DNA: TGTGCCAGCAGTTTATCTCGGGACAGCGAACGCCGGGGAGCTGTTTTT.